The present T cell receptor (beta chain) was sequenced within a study of cytomegalovirus exposure and HLA in healthy donors (dated by TCRdb to about 2017). In terms of the full investigation: An earlier analysis of roughly 570 of the donors reported 276 Gb of sequence data and some 110 million unique TCR beta sequences obtained from some 200 million T cells. Roughly 290 gigabases of sequencing data and around 90 million unique TCR sequences made up an early release that covered approximately 700 HLA-typed donors. Of the roughly 430 genotyped donors, 65% to 90% fell in the genetic ancestry cluster associated with self-reported Caucasian donors. The study aimed to test whether signatures of past pathogen exposure could be identified by cataloging public T cell receptors. The T cell repertoires of 666 subjects were profiled by immunosequencing and related to cytomegalovirus serostatus. A separate validation cohort of roughly 130 different subjects was used in addition to the approximately 640-subject first cohort. To predict cytomegalovirus infection status, the study combined high-throughput TCR immunosequencing, statistical association of individual TCRs with disease status, and machine learning. In a later analysis, previously published TCR beta repertoires from hundreds of donors were re-analyzed and high-resolution HLA genotyping was added so that TCR occurrence patterns could be studied. The later analysis used no new phenotypic data to find candidate immune exposures, relying instead on TCR beta sequences and their occurrence across donors. To decide whether each TCR beta V gene segment behaved as functional or pseudogenic, an earlier analysis of fewer than 750 of the donors relied on high-throughput TCR beta sequencing. Alongside the repertoire data, information on donor age, sex, ethnicity and CMV serostatus was compiled. In a later genetic analysis, genome-wide SNP genotypes for about 55% of the roughly 700 donors were used, and that subset was treated as a discovery cohort. Every discovery cohort repertoire had been produced on one sequencing platform. Class I and class II HLA loci were covered by the typing at four-digit resolution. The number of typed donors differed by locus: 629-630 for A, B, C, DRB1 and DQB1; some 540 for DQA1; approximately 600 for DPA1; and 450 to 480 for DPB1. About five DR-DQ haplotypes were handled as single units for association and clustering because linkage in the cohort was strong. Among 300 to 500 genotyped donors of the cohort, an average of approximately 200,000 unique TCR beta nucleotide sequences was sequenced per donor, of which about 19% were non-productive. The paper as a whole reports these results and caveats: A later analysis reported that several top co-occurrence clusters appeared linked to parvovirus B19, influenza, CMV and Epstein-Barr virus. Sequencing depth was assumed to be roughly uniform across donors in the presence/absence analyses, though that assumption may not hold. Linkage disequilibrium might explain the correlated functional status among segregating V segments, but an unknown experimental factor could not be excluded. The study listed 164 TCR beta chains as associated with cytomegalovirus. A group of highly shared sequence variants was considered likely to be a technical artifact of the sequencing pipeline. According to a later genetic analysis, donors in an Asian-associated ancestry cluster had fewer N-insertions in productive TCRs than the approximately 630-donor mean. Because counts were too low, seventeen rarely observed V segments, including chromosome 9 orphons, were excluded from the earlier analysis of fewer than 650 of the donors. It was suggested by the authors that the approach could potentially be generalized to other disease states and immunological phenotypes. At a false discovery rate of 0.05, a later analysis linked about 16,000 TCR beta sequences to specific HLA alleles. In a later analysis, TCR association rates were found to vary across HLA loci, with the most associated TCRs seen for DRB1 alleles and the fewest for HLA-C alleles. An earlier analysis of approximately 540 of the donors showed that most TCR beta V segments appeared in productive rearrangements either about 90% or about 30% of the time, which broadly matched IMGT annotations. In a later analysis, HLA-associated TCR beta chains were found to be more clonally expanded and to have lower generation probabilities than equally common non-associated chains. Most TCR sequences were seen in very few donors, while some public TCRs were found in many individuals. Three of the identified cytomegalovirus-associated TCR beta chains were confirmed in vitro to be specific for cytomegalovirus antigens. The 87-base-pair reads could not distinguish some IMGT-functional V segments, including TRBV6-2 and TRBV6-3, so those segments were excluded. When HLA alleles, especially DR and DQ, strongly co-occurred, TCR associations were difficult to assign to individual alleles. Cytomegalovirus status was reported to be diagnosed by the classifier with high specificity and sensitivity in both the original and validation cohorts. In a later analysis, most CMV-associated TCR beta chains were found to appear HLA-restricted, with HLA associations seemingly driven largely by CMV exposure. In a later genetic analysis, a missense DCLRE1C variant was associated with V-gene and J-gene trimming of TCR beta chains, and the association was replicated in an independent cohort. For the cohort, immune exposure information was limited to CMV serostatus. In this cohort, only TCR beta chains were sequenced, and detectable features were limited by the absence of alpha or paired-chain data. A further reported finding was that TCR beta sequences accurately predicted the HLA-A and HLA-B alleles for most subjects in the first cohort. Because HLA typing was unavailable for some donors at each locus, only the typed subset was used in association tests.

The method behind the library was the immunoSEQ multiplex PCR assay. For the multiplex PCR, a mixture combining 60 forward primers for TCR Vbeta segments and 13 reverse primers for TCR Jbeta segments was used. Amplification of the CDR3 region of rearranged TCR beta genes was performed with a multiplex PCR assay on genomic DNA. The Illumina HiSeq System was used to sequence the amplified TCR beta libraries as 87-base-pair reads. The authors' analysis ran thus. A later analysis tallied 70 million to 100 million unique TCR beta chains across the 640 or so repertoires, and approximately 12 million of those chains were shared by two or more donors. Raw reads were error-corrected and collapsed into unique sequences with a nearest-neighbor algorithm that merged closely related sequences to remove PCR and sequencing errors. Alignment of CDR3 sequences to IMGT reference sequences was used to assign V, D and J gene segments. Each retained sequence needed at least a six-nucleotide match to both a V gene segment and a J gene segment. A rearrangement counted as productive if the CDR3 had no stop codons and remained in frame with V and J, and every other rearrangement counted as non-productive. Following IMGT convention, CDR3 was defined as the stretch from the second conserved V-encoded cysteine to the conserved J-encoded phenylalanine. The earlier analysis of some 540 of the donors excluded any sequence lacking an unambiguous match to a single V gene segment. An earlier analysis of 550 to 650 of the donors classified V segments as functional when productive rearrangements were above 56.7% and as segregating when the standard deviation between donors was above 5%. A statistical classification framework was developed to diagnose cytomegalovirus status using the catalog of TCR beta chain sequences. In a later analysis, TCR nucleotide sequences were compared against IMGT/GENE-DB human TR gene sequences so that V and J genes could be assigned. Using the TCRdist pipeline, a later analysis assigned CDR3 sequences along with most-parsimonious VDJ recombination scenarios. A later analysis defined each TCR beta chain by its CDR3 amino acid sequence plus V-gene family, and excluded reads lacking a unique V-gene family. To address suspected cross-contamination and a sequencing artifact, a later analysis removed 450 to 700 highly shared, low-generation-probability nucleotide sequences. For each public chain, a later analysis derived a clonal expansion index from normalized ranks of inferred template counts within each repertoire. In a later analysis, generation probabilities were computed with a VDJ recombination model fitted to out-of-frame rearrangements, and the resulting probabilities were checked against IGoR. In a later analysis, hypergeometric tests were used to score TCR-TCR, TCR-HLA and TCR-CMV co-occurrence, with a repertoire-size bias correction applied to TCR pairs. In a later analysis, false discovery rates were estimated by permuting HLA or CMV assignments 20 times. In a later analysis, co-occurring TCRs were grouped using DBSCAN, and TCRdist sequence similarity was added for clustering within HLA-allele-positive subsets. Repertoires with fewer than 30,000 or more than 120,000 public chains, plus five repertoires with anomalous nucleotide sharing, were excluded from co-occurrence clustering. Not all clones reach the TCRdb copy of this immuneACCESS table, which keeps in-frame sequences only. Checked studies attribute under half of the gap to unresolved V genes and leave the rest unexplained. That table furnishes V, J and clone size, whereas the DNA furnished D and trimming. For this sample there are about 85,000 clones; roughly 80% appear just once. The top ten constitute roughly 32% of the sample.

CDR1 and CDR2 were assigned from the germline V gene as SGHVS and FQNEAQ. The CDR3 goes from the cysteine to the phenylalanine over 15 residues. Only CDR3 DNA remains: 45 bases, in frame from the first base. Trimming removed 5 bases from V and 2 bases from J, leaving 13 bases between the germline ends. The cohort was made up of 666 healthy bone marrow donors. At the time of sampling, every cohort member was nominally healthy, though immune exposures that went unrecorded were likely present. The donor tested CMV seropositive, placing the donor among the 289 seropositive members of the cohort. A peripheral blood sample was provided by each donor, and peripheral blood mononuclear cells were used for TCR beta sequencing. Genomic DNA extraction from the blood cell samples was performed with the Qiagen DNeasy Blood Extraction Kit. About this clone itself: Its target antigen remains unknown. Base-call qualities are not available, and no considerably larger clone is one nucleotide away.

Recombination connected TRBV7-8 to TRBJ1-5; TRBD1 is possibly the D segment (6 matching bases). What was sequenced was PBMCs. The receptor comes from a man aged 50 or older in good health and CMV-seropositive. For the CDR3, the sequence is CASSLSGTRNQPQHF. The DNA is TGTGCCAGCAGCCTCTCCGGGACACGCAATCAGCCCCAGCATTTT.